This T cell receptor (beta chain) was identified in a study of CD8 T cells in ankylosing spondylitis. The CDR3 length is 14 residues. V was shortened by 1 base and J by 1 base, with 8 bases between the two germline ends. The germline CDR1 and CDR2 sequences are SGHRS and YFSETQ. Quantitative 5'-RACE with molecular barcodes was used to make the TCR beta libraries. TCRdb itself ran the 5' RACE reads through MiXCR, one entry per CDR3 protein. This table has about 240,000 distinct CDR3 sequences, over 7% appearing once. This clonotype was detected ten times or more. The chain joins TRBV5-1 to TRBJ2-5, with unresolved D. Sequenced: blood, either unsorted or a sorted T cell fraction (not recorded which). The receptor's source is a female donor with ankylosing spondylitis or in good health (not recorded which). The chain's CDR3 is CASSLSNSQETQYF. The CDR3 bases are TGCGCCAGCAGCTTGTCAAACAGCCAAGAGACCCAGTACTTC.